This entry is about one TCR beta chain. Its antigen is undetermined. Aged about 6 to 95, donors were systemically healthy Caucasians from Russia. These data originate in a study of blood T cells in healthy people across ages. Germline V lookup: CDR1 SGHTA, CDR2 FQGNSA. The CDR3 has 19 amino acids. Study results and limitations: Age brought a roughly linear fall in TCR beta diversity measured per million T cells.

Together with a sample-barcoded 5' primer, a J-beta primer mix was included in a second PCR lasting roughly 7 to 11 cycles. TCRdb re-analysed the 5' RACE reads in MiXCR, keeping a single row per CDR3 protein. This table has roughly 800,000 distinct CDR3 sequences, roughly 60% appearing once. V gene TRBV7-2 combines with J gene TRBJ2-4; 11 nucleotides match TRBD2. The J call is in doubt because the DNA end fits TRBJ2-7 better. The TCR sequence derives from a man younger than 40 in good health. The sequencing sample was made of blood. CDR3: CASSPKASGRYSPAYEQYF. The CDR3, as DNA: TGTGCCAGCAGCCCCAAGGCTAGCGGGAGGTATTCCCCTGCCTACGAGCAGTACTTC.